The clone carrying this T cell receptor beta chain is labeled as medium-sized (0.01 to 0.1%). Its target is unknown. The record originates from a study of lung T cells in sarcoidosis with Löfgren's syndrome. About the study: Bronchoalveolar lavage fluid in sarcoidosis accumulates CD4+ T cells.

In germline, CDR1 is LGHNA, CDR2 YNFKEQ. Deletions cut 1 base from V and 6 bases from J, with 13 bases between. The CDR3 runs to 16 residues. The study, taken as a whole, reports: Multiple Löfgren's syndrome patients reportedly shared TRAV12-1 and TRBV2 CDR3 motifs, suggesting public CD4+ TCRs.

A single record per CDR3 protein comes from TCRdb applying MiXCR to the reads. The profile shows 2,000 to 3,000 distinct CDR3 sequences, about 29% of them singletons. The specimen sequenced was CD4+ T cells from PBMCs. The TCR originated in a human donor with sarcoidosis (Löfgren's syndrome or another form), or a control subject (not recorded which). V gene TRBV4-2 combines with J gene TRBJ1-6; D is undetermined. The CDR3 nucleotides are TGTGCCAGCAGCCAAGGTGGTGCTAAGGCTAATTCACCCCTCCACTTT. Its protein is CASSQGGAKANSPLHF.